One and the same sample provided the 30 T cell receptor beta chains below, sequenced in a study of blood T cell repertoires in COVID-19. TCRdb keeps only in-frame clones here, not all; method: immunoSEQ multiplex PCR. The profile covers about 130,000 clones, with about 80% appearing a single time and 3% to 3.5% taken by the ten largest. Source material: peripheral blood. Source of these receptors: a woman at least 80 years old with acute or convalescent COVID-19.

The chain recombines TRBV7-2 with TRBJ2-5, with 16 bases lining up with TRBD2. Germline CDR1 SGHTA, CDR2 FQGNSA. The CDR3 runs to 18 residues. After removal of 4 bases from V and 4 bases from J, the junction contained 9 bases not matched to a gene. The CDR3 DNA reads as TGTGCCAGCAGCTCGGGACTAGCGGGGGGGCCGCATGGAGAGACCCAGTACTTC. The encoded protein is CASSSGLAGGPHGETQYF.

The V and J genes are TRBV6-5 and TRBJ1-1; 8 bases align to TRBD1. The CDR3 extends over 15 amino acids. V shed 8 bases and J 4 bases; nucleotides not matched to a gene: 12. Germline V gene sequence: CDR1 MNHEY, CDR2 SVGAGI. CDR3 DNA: TGTGCCAGCGGGGGCACGACAGGGGCCTTCACTGAAGCTTTCTTT. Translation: CASGGTTGAFTEAFF.

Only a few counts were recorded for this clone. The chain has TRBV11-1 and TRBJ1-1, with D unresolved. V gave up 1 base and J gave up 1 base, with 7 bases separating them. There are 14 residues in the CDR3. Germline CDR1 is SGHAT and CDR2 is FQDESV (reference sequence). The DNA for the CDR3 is TGTGCCAGCAGCTTAGGAGCGGGGAACACTGAAGCTTTCTTT. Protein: CASSLGAGNTEAFF.

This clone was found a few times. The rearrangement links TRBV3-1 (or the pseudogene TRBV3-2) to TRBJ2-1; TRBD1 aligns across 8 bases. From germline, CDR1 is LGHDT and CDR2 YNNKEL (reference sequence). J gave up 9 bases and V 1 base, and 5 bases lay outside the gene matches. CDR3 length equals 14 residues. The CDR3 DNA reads TGTGCCAGCAGCCAAGGGCAGGGGGCCAGTGAGCAGTTCTTC. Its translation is CASSQGQGASEQFF.

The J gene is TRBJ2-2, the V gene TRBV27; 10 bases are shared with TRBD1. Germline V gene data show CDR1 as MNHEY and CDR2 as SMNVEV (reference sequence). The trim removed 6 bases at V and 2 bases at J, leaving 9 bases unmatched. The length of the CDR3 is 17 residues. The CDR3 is CASRGTGVGGNTGELFF. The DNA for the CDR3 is TGTGCCAGCAGGGGGACAGGGGTAGGGGGAAACACCGGGGAGCTGTTTTTT.

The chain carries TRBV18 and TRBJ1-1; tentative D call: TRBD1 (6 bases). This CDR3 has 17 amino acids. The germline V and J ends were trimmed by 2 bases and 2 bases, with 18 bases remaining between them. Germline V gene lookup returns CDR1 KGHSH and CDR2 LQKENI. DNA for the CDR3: TGTGCCAGCTCACCATGGGGGCAGTCCCGGGATAACACTGAAGCTTTCTTT. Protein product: CASSPWGQSRDNTEAFF.

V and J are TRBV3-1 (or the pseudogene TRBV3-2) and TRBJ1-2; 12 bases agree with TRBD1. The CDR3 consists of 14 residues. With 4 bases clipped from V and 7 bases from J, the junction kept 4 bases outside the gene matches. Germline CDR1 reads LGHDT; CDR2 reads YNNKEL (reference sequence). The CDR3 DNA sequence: TGTGCCAGCAGCCTGGGACAGGGGGCCAGTGGCTACACCTTC. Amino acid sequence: CASSLGQGASGYTF.

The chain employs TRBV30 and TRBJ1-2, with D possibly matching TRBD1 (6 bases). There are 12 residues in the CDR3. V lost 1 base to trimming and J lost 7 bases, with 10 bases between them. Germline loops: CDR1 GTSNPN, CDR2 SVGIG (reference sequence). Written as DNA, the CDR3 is TGTGCCTGGAGTGGGGGGCGGAGTGGCTACACCTTC. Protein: CAWSGGRSGYTF.

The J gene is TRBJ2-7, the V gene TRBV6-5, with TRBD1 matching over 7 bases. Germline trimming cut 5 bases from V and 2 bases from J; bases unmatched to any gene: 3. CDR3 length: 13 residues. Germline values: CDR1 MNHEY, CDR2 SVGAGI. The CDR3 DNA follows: TGTGCCAGCAGTCGACAGGGCACCTACGAGCAGTACTTC. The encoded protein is CASSRQGTYEQYF.

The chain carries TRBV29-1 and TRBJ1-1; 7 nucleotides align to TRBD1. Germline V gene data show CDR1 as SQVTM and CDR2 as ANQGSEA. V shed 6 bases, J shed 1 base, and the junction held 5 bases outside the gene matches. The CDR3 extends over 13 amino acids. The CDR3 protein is CSVSTGTNTEAFF. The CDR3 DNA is TGCAGCGTATCGACAGGGACGAACACTGAAGCTTTCTTT.

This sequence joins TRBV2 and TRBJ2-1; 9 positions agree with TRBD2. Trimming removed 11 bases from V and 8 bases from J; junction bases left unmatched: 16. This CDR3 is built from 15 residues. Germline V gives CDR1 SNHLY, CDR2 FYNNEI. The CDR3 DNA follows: TGTGCCGGGGCGGGGGCGCGGGGGGGCCGAGATGAGCAGTTCTTC. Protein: CAGAGARGGRDEQFF.

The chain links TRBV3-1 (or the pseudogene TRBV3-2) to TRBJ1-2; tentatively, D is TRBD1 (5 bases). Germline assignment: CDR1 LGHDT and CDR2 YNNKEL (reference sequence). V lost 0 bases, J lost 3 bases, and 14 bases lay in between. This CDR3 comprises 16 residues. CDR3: CASSQEAAGSHYGYTF. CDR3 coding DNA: TGTGCCAGCAGCCAAGAGGCCGCAGGGTCCCACTATGGCTACACCTTC.

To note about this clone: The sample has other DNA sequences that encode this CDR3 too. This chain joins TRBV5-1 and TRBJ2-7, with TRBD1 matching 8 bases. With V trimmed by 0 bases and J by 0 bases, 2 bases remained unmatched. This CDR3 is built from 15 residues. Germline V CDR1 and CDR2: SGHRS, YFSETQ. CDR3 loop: CASSLAGGVSYEQYF. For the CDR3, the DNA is TGCGCCAGCAGCTTGGCAGGGGGCGTCTCCTACGAGCAGTACTTC.

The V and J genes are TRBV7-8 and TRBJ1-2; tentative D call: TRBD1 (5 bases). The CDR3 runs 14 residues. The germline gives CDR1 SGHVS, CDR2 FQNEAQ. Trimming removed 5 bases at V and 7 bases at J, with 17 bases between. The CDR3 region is CASSLTVRKGGYTF. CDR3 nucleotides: TGTGCCAGCAGCCTGACAGTGAGAAAGGGTGGCTACACCTTC.

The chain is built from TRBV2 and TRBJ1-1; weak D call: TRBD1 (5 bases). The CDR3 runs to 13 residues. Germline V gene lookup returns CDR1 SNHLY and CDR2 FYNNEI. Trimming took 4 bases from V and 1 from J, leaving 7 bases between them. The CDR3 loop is CASSVTANTEAFF. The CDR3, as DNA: TGTGCCAGCAGTGTGACAGCGAACACTGAAGCTTTCTTT.

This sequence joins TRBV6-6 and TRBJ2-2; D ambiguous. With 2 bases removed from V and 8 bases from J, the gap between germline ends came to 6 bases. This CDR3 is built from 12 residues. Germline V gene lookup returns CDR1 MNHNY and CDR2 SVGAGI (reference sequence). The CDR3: CASSYALGELFF. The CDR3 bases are TGTGCCAGCAGTTACGCGTTGGGGGAGCTGTTTTTT.

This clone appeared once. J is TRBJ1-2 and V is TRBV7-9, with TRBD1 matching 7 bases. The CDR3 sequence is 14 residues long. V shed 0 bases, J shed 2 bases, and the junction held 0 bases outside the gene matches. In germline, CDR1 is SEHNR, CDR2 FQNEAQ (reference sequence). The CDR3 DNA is TGTGCCAGCAGCTTAGCCAGGGGGAACTATGGCTACACCTTC. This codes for CASSLARGNYGYTF. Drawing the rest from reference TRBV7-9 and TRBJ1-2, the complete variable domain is DTGVSQNPRHKITKRGQNVTFRCDPISEHNRLYWYRQTLGQGPEFLTYFQNEAQLEKSRLLSDRFSAERPKGSFSTLEIQRTEQGDSAMYLCASSLARGNYGYTFGSGTRLTVV.

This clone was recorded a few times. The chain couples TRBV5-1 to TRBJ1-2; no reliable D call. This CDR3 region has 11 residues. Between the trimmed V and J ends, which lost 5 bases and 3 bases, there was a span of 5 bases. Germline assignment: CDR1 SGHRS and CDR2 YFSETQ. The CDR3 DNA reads TGCGCCAGCAGGGGAGACTATGGCTACACCTTC. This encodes CASRGDYGYTF. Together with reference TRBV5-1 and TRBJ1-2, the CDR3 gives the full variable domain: KAGVTQTPRYLIKTRGQQVTLSCSPISGHRSVSWYQQTPGQGLQFLFEYFSETQRNKGNFPGRFSGRQFSNSRSEMNVSTLELGDSALYLCASRGDYGYTFGSGTRLTVV.

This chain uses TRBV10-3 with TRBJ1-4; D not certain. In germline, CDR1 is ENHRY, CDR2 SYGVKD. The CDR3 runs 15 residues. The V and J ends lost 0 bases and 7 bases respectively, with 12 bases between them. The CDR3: CAISESIPGGEKLFF. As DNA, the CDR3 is TGTGCCATCAGTGAGTCGATCCCAGGTGGTGAAAAACTGTTTTTT.

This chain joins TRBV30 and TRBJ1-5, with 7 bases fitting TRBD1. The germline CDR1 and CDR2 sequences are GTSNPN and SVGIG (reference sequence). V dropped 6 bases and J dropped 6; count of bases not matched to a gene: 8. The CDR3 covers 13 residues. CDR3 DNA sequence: TGTGCCTGCTTGACAGGGAACCGTCAGCCCCAGCATTTT. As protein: CACLTGNRQPQHF.

The CDR3 coding sequence is TGTGCCACCAGCAGAGATCCCGGACTAGCGGGGGGCACAGATACGCAGTATTTT. This encodes CATSRDPGLAGGTDTQYF. J is TRBJ2-3 and V is TRBV15, with 13 bases that match TRBD2. The V gene end was trimmed by 0 bases and the J gene end by 1 base; junction bases not matched to a gene: 4. Germline-derived CDR1 and CDR2 are LNHNV and YYDKDF (reference sequence). The CDR3 has 18 amino acids.

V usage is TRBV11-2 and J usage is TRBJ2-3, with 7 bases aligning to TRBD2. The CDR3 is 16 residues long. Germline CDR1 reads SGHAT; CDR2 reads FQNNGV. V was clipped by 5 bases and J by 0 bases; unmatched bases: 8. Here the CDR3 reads CASSLTGGASTDTQYF. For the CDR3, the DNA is TGTGCCAGCAGCCTTACGGGGGGTGCTAGCACAGATACGCAGTATTTT. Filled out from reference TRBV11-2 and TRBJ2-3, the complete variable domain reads EAGVAQSPRYKIIEKRQSVAFWCNPISGHATLYWYQQILGQGPKLLIQFQNNGVVDDSQLPKDRFSAERLKGVDSTLKIQPAKLEDSAVYLCASSLTGGASTDTQYFGPGTRLTVL.

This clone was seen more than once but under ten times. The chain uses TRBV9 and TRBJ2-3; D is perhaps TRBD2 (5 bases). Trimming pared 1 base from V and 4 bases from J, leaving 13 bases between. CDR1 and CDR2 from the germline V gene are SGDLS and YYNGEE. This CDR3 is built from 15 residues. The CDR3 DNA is TGTGCCAGCAGCGTAAGTCTAGCCAGCGCAGATACGCAGTATTTT. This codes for CASSVSLASADTQYF. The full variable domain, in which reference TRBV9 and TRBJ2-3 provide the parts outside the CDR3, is DSGVTQTPKHLITATGQRVTLRCSPRSGDLSVYWYQQSLDQGLQFLIQYYNGEERAKGNILERFSAQQFPDLHSELNLSSLELGDSALYFCASSVSLASADTQYFGPGTRLTVL.

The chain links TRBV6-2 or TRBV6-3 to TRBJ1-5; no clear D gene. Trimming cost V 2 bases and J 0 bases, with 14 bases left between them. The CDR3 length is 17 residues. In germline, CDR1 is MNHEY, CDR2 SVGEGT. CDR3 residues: CASSYGRWNPSNQPQHF. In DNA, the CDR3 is TGTGCCAGCAGTTACGGGCGTTGGAACCCTAGCAATCAGCCCCAGCATTTT.

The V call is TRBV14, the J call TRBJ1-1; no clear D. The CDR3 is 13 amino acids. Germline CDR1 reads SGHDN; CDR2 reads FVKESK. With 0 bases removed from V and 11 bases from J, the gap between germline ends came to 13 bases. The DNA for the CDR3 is TGTGCCAGCAGCCAAGATCAAAGAGTGATTGCTTTCTTT. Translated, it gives CASSQDQRVIAFF. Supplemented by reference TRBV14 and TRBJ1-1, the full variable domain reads EAGVTQFPSHSVIEKGQTVTLRCDPISGHDNLYWYRRVMGKEIKFLLHFVKESKQDESGMPNNRFLAERTGGTYSTLKVQPAELEDSGVYFCASSQDQRVIAFFGQGTRLTVV.

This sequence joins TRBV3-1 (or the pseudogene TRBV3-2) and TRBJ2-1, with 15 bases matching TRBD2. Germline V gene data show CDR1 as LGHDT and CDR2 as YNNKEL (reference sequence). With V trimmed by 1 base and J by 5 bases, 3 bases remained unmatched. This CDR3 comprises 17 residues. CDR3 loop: CASSQGGLAGGDNEQFF. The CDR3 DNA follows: TGTGCCAGCAGCCAAGGGGGACTAGCGGGGGGTGACAATGAGCAGTTCTTC.

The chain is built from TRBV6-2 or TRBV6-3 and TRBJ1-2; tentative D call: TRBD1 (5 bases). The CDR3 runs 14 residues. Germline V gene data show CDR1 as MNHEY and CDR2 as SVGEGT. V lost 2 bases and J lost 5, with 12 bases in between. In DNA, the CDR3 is TGTGCCAGCAGTTACATACAGGATCCTTATGGCTACACCTTC. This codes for CASSYIQDPYGYTF.

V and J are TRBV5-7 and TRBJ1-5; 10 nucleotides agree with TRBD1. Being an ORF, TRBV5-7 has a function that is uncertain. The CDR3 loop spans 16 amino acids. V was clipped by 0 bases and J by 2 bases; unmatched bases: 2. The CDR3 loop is CASSLAGTGGNQPQHF. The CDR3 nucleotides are TGTGCCAGCAGCTTGGCCGGGACAGGGGGCAATCAGCCCCAGCATTTT.

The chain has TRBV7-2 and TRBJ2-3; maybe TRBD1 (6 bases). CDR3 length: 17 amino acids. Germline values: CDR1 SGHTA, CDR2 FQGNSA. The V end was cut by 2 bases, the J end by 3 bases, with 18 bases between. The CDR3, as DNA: TGTGCCAGCAGCTTACCCACGAGGGGCAGGGGTACAGATACGCAGTATTTT. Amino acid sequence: CASSLPTRGRGTDTQYF.

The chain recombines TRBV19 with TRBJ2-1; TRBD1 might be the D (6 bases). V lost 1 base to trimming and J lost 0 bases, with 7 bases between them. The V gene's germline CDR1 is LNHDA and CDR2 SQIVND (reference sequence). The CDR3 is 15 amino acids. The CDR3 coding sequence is TGTGCCAGTAGTATAGGGACAGACTCCTACAATGAGCAGTTCTTC. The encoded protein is CASSIGTDSYNEQFF.